These T cell receptor beta chains were read from a single sample in a study of CXCR3-negative and CXCR3-positive naive CD8 T cells. TCRdb reprocessed the 5' RACE reads and reports one entry per CDR3 protein, with no DNA. The sample totals 55,000 to 75,000 distinct CDR3 sequences. Sequenced sample: naive CXCR3+ CD8+ T cells from blood. Receptor source: a human donor in good health. Some clones in this sample may be carry-over from other donors' samples. The CDR3 runs from the conserved cysteine through the conserved F or W.

>TRBJ2-1|TRBV28
CASSLGEGPLYNEQFF
>TRBJ2-6|TRBV10-3
CAISESEGSGANVLTF
>TRBJ2-7|TRBV30
CAWSFTGLGEQYF
>TRBJ1-2|TRBV9
CASSAGGLLYGYTF
>TRBJ1-5|TRBV28
CASSPRAGNQPQHF
>TRBJ2-7|TRBV25-1
CASQDGGLQEQYF
>TRBJ2-4|TRBV9
CASSTSEGAVYF
>TRBJ2-3|TRBV5-1
CASSLSGGDTQYF
>TRBJ2-2|TRBV11-3
CASSPRGTGDSTGELFF
>TRBJ2-3|TRBV7-3
CASSSVLYDTQYF
>TRBJ2-3|TRBV7-2
CASSLVPTDTQYF
>TRBJ1-5|TRBV9
CASSETDYSNQPQHF
>TRBJ1-1|TRBV6-5
CASSYSGATEAFF
>TRBJ2-3|TRBV12-3/TRBV12-4
CASSAGLPPISDTQYF
>TRBJ1-1|TRBV7-9
CASSISGLAFF
>TRBJ2-7|TRBV5-6
CASSLGARQYF
>TRBJ1-2|TRBV12-3/TRBV12-4
CASSFEGPYGYTF
>TRBJ2-7|TRBV28
CASSQVAEVYEQYF
>TRBJ2-7|TRBV29-1
CSVAGGTPRLTYEQYF
>TRBJ1-1|TRBV7-9
CASSAQGLNTEAFF
>TRBJ2-2|TRBV13
CASSPRDRGSGELFF
>TRBJ2-7|TRBV5-1
CASSPQQGTQVEQYF
>TRBJ1-1|TRBV7-2
CASSWTGLNTEAFF
>TRBJ1-1|TRBV3-1
CASSQEGGVNTEAFF
>TRBJ2-7|TRBV19
CASSIEATSSIYEQYF